This T cell receptor (beta chain) was profiled in a study of OX40 agonist ivuxolimab in advanced cancers. Study-level information: Given to patients was ivuxolimab, an agonistic anti-OX40 (CD134) antibody. Partial responses were achieved by three patients, of whom one had hepatocellular carcinoma and two had cutaneous melanoma. Study results and caveats: Partial responders at 0.1-3.0 mg/kg showed near-lowest clonal expansion.

Assay used: immunoSEQ multiplex PCR; TCRdb lists only in-frame clones, some missing. Among 71,000 or so clones listed, just over 90% were seen once. After removal of 7 bases from V and 4 bases from J, the junction contained 9 bases not matched to a gene. CDR3 length: 15 amino acids. Per the germline V gene, CDR1 is MDHEN and CDR2 is SYDVKM. Regarding this clone: What it recognizes is unknown.

The source is an adult with an advanced solid tumor such as melanoma, head and neck, liver or kidney cancer. The genes are TRBV28 and TRBJ1-5; 8 positions match TRBD1. Sequences were derived from CD4+ or CD8+ T cells sorted from blood, sampled in a trial of the OX40 agonist ivuxolimab. Here the CDR3 reads CASTDQGAPNQPQHF. The CDR3 region has the DNA TGTGCCAGCACCGACCAGGGGGCCCCTAATCAGCCCCAGCATTTT. Complete variable domain (other parts from reference TRBV28 and TRBJ1-5): DVKVTQSSRYLVKRTGEKVFLECVQDMDHENMFWYRQDPGLGLRLIYFSYDVKMKEKGDIPEGYSVSREKKERFSLILESASTNQTSMYLCASTDQGAPNQPQHFGDGTRLSIL.